Following are 22 T cell receptor beta chains from one sample sequenced in a study of shared clonotypes between healthy human individuals. TCRdb's copy holds only in-frame clones and misses some; the assay was immunoSEQ multiplex PCR. This repertoire shows around 1 million clones, 76% found once; its top ten account for around 1.5%. Sequenced input: memory CD4+ T cells sorted from blood. Subset meaning: CD45RA-negative fraction. The receptors were gathered from a man aged 18 to 35 in good health.

The chain is built from TRBV18 and TRBJ1-2; 12 positions agree with TRBD1. CDR1 is KGHSH, CDR2 LQKENI, per germline. The junction had 6 bases not matched to a gene; V was cut back by 3 bases and J by 4 bases. This CDR3 has 16 amino acids. CDR3 sequence reads: CASSPGTGGGSYGYTF. Here the CDR3 DNA reads TGTGCCAGCTCACCCGGGACAGGGGGCGGAAGCTATGGCTACACCTTC.

The V gene is TRBV6-1, the J gene TRBJ2-7; 7 bases are shared with TRBD1. V was pared by 10 bases and J by 4 bases, with 7 bases of the junction left unmatched. There are 12 residues in the CDR3. The germline V gene has CDR1 MNHNS and CDR2 SASEGT. CDR3 sequence (DNA): TGTGCCACCAGACAGGGAAGTTACGAGCAGTACTTC. It yields the protein CATRQGSYEQYF.

This clone was counted only a few times. V usage is TRBV29-1 and J usage is TRBJ2-7, with D uncertain. Trimming took off 6 bases at V and 3 bases at J, with 9 bases between the two ends. The CDR3 covers 11 residues. Germline V gene sequence: CDR1 SQVTM, CDR2 ANQGSEA. CDR3 sequence reads: CSVTLGYEQYF. The CDR3 DNA reads as TGCAGCGTAACACTGGGCTACGAGCAGTACTTC.

This chain connects TRBV19 to TRBJ1-1; 8 bases fit TRBD1. CDR3 length: 14 amino acids. J gave up 0 bases and V 5 bases, and 2 bases lay outside the gene matches. Germline V lookup: CDR1 LNHDA, CDR2 SQIVND (reference sequence). This CDR3 reads CASSDRGMNTEAFF. CDR3 coding DNA: TGTGCCAGTAGTGACAGGGGCATGAACACTGAAGCTTTCTTT.

This clone was observed a single time. The chain couples TRBV18 to TRBJ1-3; D unresolved. V lost 3 bases to trimming and J lost 0 bases, with 9 bases between them. CDR1 KGHSH and CDR2 LQKENI come from the germline V gene. This CDR3 is built from 15 residues. The CDR3 is CASSPQTASGNTIYF. The CDR3 DNA is TGTGCCAGCTCACCCCAGACGGCCTCTGGAAACACCATATATTTT.

This chain uses TRBV7-8 with TRBJ2-3; tentatively, D is TRBD2 (6 bases). Trimming shortened V by 1 base and J by 1 base, and 15 bases separated the two germline ends. The length of the CDR3 is 17 residues. In germline, CDR1 is SGHVS, CDR2 FQNEAQ. The CDR3 sequence: CASSLVGGGKGTDTQYF. In DNA, the CDR3 is TGTGCCAGCAGCTTAGTGGGGGGAGGCAAGGGCACAGATACGCAGTATTTT. Full variable domain (rest looked up from reference TRBV7-8 and TRBJ2-3): GAGVSQSPRYKVAKRGQDVALRCDPISGHVSLFWYQQALGQGPEFLTYFQNEAQLDKSGLPSDRFFAERPEGSVSTLKIQRTQQEDSAVYLCASSLVGGGKGTDTQYFGPGTRLTVL.

V gene TRBV7-2 combines with J gene TRBJ2-1; 11 positions match TRBD2. The junction had 6 bases not matched to a gene; V was cut back by 5 bases and J by 6 bases. The CDR3 length is 15 residues. In germline, CDR1 is SGHTA, CDR2 FQGNSA. CDR3 residues: CASSLTSGRGNEQFF. DNA of the CDR3: TGTGCCAGCAGCCTCACTAGCGGGAGAGGCAATGAGCAGTTCTTC.

A note on this clone: Additional DNA sequences in this sample encode the identical CDR3. The V call is TRBV6-5, the J call TRBJ2-3, with D hard to call. Germline V lookup: CDR1 MNHEY, CDR2 SVGAGI. The CDR3 is made up of 13 amino acids. The V gene lost 8 bases and the J gene lost 0 bases, with 9 bases spanning the gap. The CDR3 loop is CASRAPSTDTQYF. The CDR3 region has the DNA TGTGCCAGCCGGGCCCCTAGCACAGATACGCAGTATTTT.

V is TRBV10-3 and J is TRBJ2-7; D not resolved. The CDR3 has 14 residues. CDR1 is ENHRY, CDR2 SYGVKD, per germline. The V end lost 0 bases, the J end lost 6 bases, and 12 bases lay between the germline ends. The CDR3 region has the DNA TGTGCCATCAGTGAGTCCGGGTCCCCCGTCGAGCAGTACTTC. Its translation: CAISESGSPVEQYF.

The DNA of the CDR3 is TGTGCCAGCGGGGAGACAGCTGGAAACACCATATATTTT. It encodes CASGETAGNTIYF. The rearrangement uses TRBV6-5 and TRBJ1-3; D possibly corresponds to TRBD1 (5 bases). Between the trimmed V and J ends, which lost 8 bases and 2 bases, there was a span of 10 bases. There are 13 residues in the CDR3. CDR1 is MNHEY and CDR2 is SVGAGI in the germline V gene.

V usage is TRBV6-6 and J usage is TRBJ2-2; D uncertain. CDR3 length: 14 residues. In germline, CDR1 is MNHNY, CDR2 SVGAGI (reference sequence). Trimming left V 5 bases short and J 2 bases short, with 9 bases between. CDR3 loop: CASSPRKNTGELFF. The CDR3 coding sequence is TGTGCCAGCAGTCCACGGAAAAACACCGGGGAGCTGTTTTTT.

This clone was counted a few times. Other DNA sequences within the sample encode an identical CDR3. V is TRBV18 and J is TRBJ2-7; D is possibly TRBD2 (5 bases). The CDR3 is made up of 12 amino acids. Trimming left V 3 bases short and J 7 bases short, with 10 bases between. The germline V gene has CDR1 KGHSH and CDR2 LQKENI. The CDR3 reads CASSPRGDEQYF. In DNA form, the CDR3 reads TGTGCCAGCTCACCCCGGGGAGATGAGCAGTACTTC.

The chain links TRBV4-3 to TRBJ2-1; D uncertain. Germline-derived CDR1 and CDR2 are LGHNA and YSLEER. This CDR3 has 15 residues. V lost 1 base and J lost 2, with 9 bases in between. The CDR3 coding sequence is TGCGCCAGCAGCCAAGGACGTTTCCCCTACAATGAGCAGTTCTTC. This gives the protein CASSQGRFPYNEQFF.

The chain has TRBV15 and TRBJ1-1; no clear D gene. The CDR3 is made up of 17 amino acids. The V end was cut by 0 bases, the J end by 0 bases, with 14 bases between. Germline V gene lookup returns CDR1 LNHNV and CDR2 YYDKDF (reference sequence). In DNA form, the CDR3 reads TGTGCCACCAGCAGAGAAAATCTTGACGCCCTGAACACTGAAGCTTTCTTT. This sequence encodes CATSRENLDALNTEAFF.

The chain is built from TRBV10-2 and TRBJ2-1; possible D gene TRBD2, 6 bases. V was clipped by 8 bases and J by 0 bases, with 23 bases between them. CDR1 and CDR2 from the germline V gene are WSHSY and SAAADI. CDR3 length equals 18 residues. The CDR3 loop reads CASESYSGGPRSYNEQFF. CDR3 coding DNA: TGCGCCAGCGAATCCTACTCCGGGGGACCTCGCTCCTACAATGAGCAGTTCTTC.

The rearrangement joins TRBV6-6 to TRBJ2-7; 7 bases map to TRBD1. This CDR3 comprises 16 residues. V shed 0 bases, J shed 3 bases, and the junction held 8 bases outside the gene matches. Germline V gene sequence: CDR1 MNHNY, CDR2 SVGAGI (reference sequence). The CDR3 DNA reads TGTGCCAGCAGTTACTCGGGGGACAGTGGGAGCTACGAGCAGTACTTC. Amino acid sequence: CASSYSGDSGSYEQYF.

V and J are TRBV7-9 and TRBJ1-6; D unresolved. Germline V gene data show CDR1 as SEHNR and CDR2 as FQNEAQ (reference sequence). Trimming removed 0 bases at V and 13 bases at J, with 13 bases between. The CDR3 runs to 14 residues. Written as DNA, the CDR3 is TGTGCCAGCAGCTTAGCTGCGACCTCATATCCCCTCCACTTT. Its protein is CASSLAATSYPLHF.

This clone was seen a handful of times. Additional DNA sequences in this sample encode the identical CDR3. V and J are TRBV18 and TRBJ1-5, with D possibly being TRBD1 (6 bases). This CDR3 has 14 residues. The V end lost 3 bases, the J end lost 3 bases, and 9 bases lay between the germline ends. CDR1 and CDR2 (germline): KGHSH, LQKENI. CDR3 nucleotide sequence: TGTGCCAGCTCACCCGGACAGCCCAATCAGCCCCAGCATTTT. It encodes CASSPGQPNQPQHF.

V gene TRBV7-2 combines with J gene TRBJ2-7; D remains ambiguous. Trimming stripped 10 bases from V and 0 bases from J, with 10 bases between. This CDR3 spans 12 amino acids. Germline CDR1 SGHTA, CDR2 FQGNSA. CDR3 nucleotides: TGTGCCAACCGGTGGGGCTCCTACGAGCAGTACTTC. The encoded protein is CANRWGSYEQYF.

This clone has just a few counts. This rearrangement joins TRBV19 to TRBJ1-1, with 9 bases that match TRBD1. Germline V gene sequence: CDR1 LNHDA, CDR2 SQIVND (reference sequence). CDR3 length: 14 amino acids. V was pared by 6 bases and J by 5 bases, with 7 bases of the junction left unmatched. The CDR3 coding sequence is TGTGCCAGTAGCGAGACAGGGGGAGGAACTGAAGCTTTCTTT. Protein sequence: CASSETGGGTEAFF. Based on the CDR3 plus reference TRBV19 and TRBJ1-1, the full variable domain is DGGITQSPKYLFRKEGQNVTLSCEQNLNHDAMYWYRQDPGQGLRLIYYSQIVNDFQKGDIAEGYSVSREKKESFPLTVTSAQKNPTAFYLCASSETGGGTEAFFGQGTRLTVV.

This clone has a count of ten or more. The chain is built from TRBV6-1 and TRBJ2-5, with D perhaps TRBD2 (6 bases). V was cut by 7 bases and J by 10 bases, with 16 bases left in between. CDR3 length equals 12 residues. Per the germline V gene, CDR1 is MNHNS and CDR2 is SASEGT. CDR3 in DNA: TGTGCCAGCAAGAAGGGAGTGGGGGGCCAGTACTTC. This gives the protein CASKKGVGGQYF.

The V gene is TRBV6-1, the J gene TRBJ2-1; tentative D call: TRBD2 (5 bases). Germline CDR1 and CDR2: MNHNS and SASEGT. Trimming stripped 5 bases from V and 9 bases from J, with 20 bases between. The CDR3 totals 15 residues. CDR3: CASSTSIQTPGEQFF. The CDR3 region has the DNA TGTGCCAGCAGTACTAGTATCCAGACGCCGGGTGAGCAGTTCTTC.